This paragraph covers one T cell receptor beta chain sequence. Its target is unknown. This sample was included in a study of shared clonotypes between healthy human individuals. As for the study in general: Per donor, CD8 memory used one plate, CD8 naive used two, CD4 memory used three and CD4 naive used three. Findings and caveats of the study: Relative to clonotypes present in all four donors, those not shared had lower generation probabilities.

Methods used by the authors: Filtering differed, since immunoSEQ gave only junction sequences and no quality scores. The table came from immunoSEQ multiplex PCR; TCRdb's copy has only in-frame clones and leaves some out. From that table come the V and J calls and clone size; the DNA was used to work out D and trimming. This table has 2,500,000 or so clones, around 94% appearing once. Germline CDR1 and CDR2: SGHRS and YFSETQ. The CDR3 is made up of 14 amino acids. The V and J ends lost 0 bases and 7 bases, in that order; junction bases with no gene match: 6. Donors were healthy HIV-negative adults without recent acute infections or vaccinations.

The sample consisted of naive CD4+ T cells sorted from blood. Subset described: CD45RA+ positively selected. This chain links TRBV5-1 with TRBJ1-2, with 7 bases fitting TRBD1. This sequence originates from a young man in good health. Here the CDR3 reads CASSLAQGTTGYTF. The CDR3 nucleotides are TGCGCCAGCAGCTTGGCACAGGGGACGACTGGCTACACCTTC.